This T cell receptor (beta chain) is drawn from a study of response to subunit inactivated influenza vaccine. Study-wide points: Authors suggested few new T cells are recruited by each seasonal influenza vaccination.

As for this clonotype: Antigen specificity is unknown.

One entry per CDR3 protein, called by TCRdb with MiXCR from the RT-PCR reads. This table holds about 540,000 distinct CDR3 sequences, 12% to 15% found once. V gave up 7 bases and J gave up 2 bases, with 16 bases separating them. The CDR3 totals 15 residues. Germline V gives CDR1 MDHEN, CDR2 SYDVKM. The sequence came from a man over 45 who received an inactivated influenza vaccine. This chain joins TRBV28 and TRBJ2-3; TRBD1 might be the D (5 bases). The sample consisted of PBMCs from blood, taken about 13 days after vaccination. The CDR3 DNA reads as TGTGCCAGCACGGCTACGACAGACCTCACAGATACGCAGTATTTT. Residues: CASTATTDLTDTQYF.